The present entry profiles one TCR beta chain with its context. Only in-frame clones appear in the TCRdb table, and some are missing; sequencing was by immunoSEQ multiplex PCR. The sample includes some 150,000 clones, roughly 89% of them seen just once. This sample is part of a study of blood T cell repertoires in COVID-19. Germline values: CDR1 LNHDA, CDR2 SQIVND (reference sequence). The CDR3 has 16 amino acids. Trimming pared 3 bases from V and 0 bases from J, leaving 14 bases between. The sequence came from a woman in her forties or fifties who had been exposed to COVID-19. Sequencing was done on a sample of PBMCs or T cells enriched from blood (not recorded which). The rearrangement links TRBV19 to TRBJ1-2, with D possibly TRBD1 on 5 matching bases. CDR3 nucleotide sequence: TGTGCCAGTAGTATGGAGGGGCTAGGGACTAACTATGGCTACACCTTC. Amino acids: CASSMEGLGTNYGYTF.